The 23 T cell receptor beta chains presented below share a single source sample, sequenced in a study of cytomegalovirus exposure and HLA in healthy donors. PCR used 60 Vbeta primers and 13 Jbeta primers. Clones were read by immunoSEQ multiplex PCR, and TCRdb kept only the in-frame ones, dropping some. The table records around 140,000 clones, 70% to 85% of them present only once. The sequenced sample was PBMCs. The receptor source for this set is a man aged 35-49 years in good health and CMV-seronegative.

Points on this clone: Mismatch with germline at one junction end may stem from a read error. The gene calls are TRBV7-9 and TRBJ2-1; 7 bases line up with TRBD1. Germline CDR1 and CDR2: SEHNR and FQNEAQ (reference sequence). This CDR3 is 13 amino acids long. The CDR3: CASSSGQEVPLLF. CDR3 bases: TGTGCCAGCAGCTCCGGACAGGAGGTCCCCTTGCTCTTC.

This chain connects TRBV28 to TRBJ1-2, with D possibly TRBD1 on 5 matching bases. Germline V CDR1 and CDR2: MDHEN, SYDVKM. With 3 bases removed from V and 3 bases from J, the gap between germline ends came to 14 bases. The CDR3 runs 15 residues. CDR3 sequence reads: CASSFTTVRHYGYTF. The CDR3 DNA reads TGTGCCAGCAGTTTCACGACAGTCCGCCACTATGGCTACACCTTC.

This chain connects TRBV4-1 to TRBJ1-2; D gene uncertain. Germline CDR1 and CDR2: MGHRA and YSYEKL. The CDR3 is 18 residues long. V was cut by 0 bases and J by 8 bases, with 25 bases left in between. CDR3 protein: CASSQDSRPGEPKWGYTF. CDR3 nucleotides: TGCGCCAGCAGCCAAGATTCTCGGCCCGGGGAGCCCAAGTGGGGCTACACCTTC.

V gene TRBV19 combines with J gene TRBJ2-7; 11 bases match TRBD2. Trimming cost V 6 bases and J 0 bases; bases outside gene matches: 10. Germline V gene sequence: CDR1 LNHDA, CDR2 SQIVND (reference sequence). The CDR3 runs 17 residues. The CDR3 spells CASSLGLAGGRSYEQYF. CDR3 sequence (DNA): TGTGCCAGTAGCCTCGGGCTAGCGGGAGGACGCTCCTACGAGCAGTACTTC. Full variable domain (remainder filled in from reference TRBV19 and TRBJ2-7): DGGITQSPKYLFRKEGQNVTLSCEQNLNHDAMYWYRQDPGQGLRLIYYSQIVNDFQKGDIAEGYSVSREKKESFPLTVTSAQKNPTAFYLCASSLGLAGGRSYEQYFGPGTRLTVT.

This rearrangement joins TRBV7-2 to TRBJ1-2, with 7 bases aligning to TRBD1. The CDR3 extends over 16 amino acids. Germline V gives CDR1 SGHTA, CDR2 FQGNSA. After removal of 3 bases from V and 0 bases from J, the junction contained 7 bases not matched to a gene. CDR3 bases: TGTGCCAGCAGCTTCACGACAGGGAGAGCTAACTATGGCTACACCTTC. The encoded protein is CASSFTTGRANYGYTF. Full variable domain (missing parts from reference TRBV7-2 and TRBJ1-2): GAGVSQSPSNKVTEKGKDVELRCDPISGHTALYWYRQSLGQGLEFLIYFQGNSAPDKSGLPSDRFSAERTGGSVSTLTIQRTQQEDSAVYLCASSFTTGRANYGYTFGSGTRLTVV.

The chain is built from TRBV10-3 and TRBJ2-3; 7 bases fit TRBD2. The CDR3 consists of 13 residues. The germline V gene encodes CDR1 ENHRY and CDR2 SYGVKD. V shed 9 bases, J shed 0 bases, and the junction held 3 bases outside the gene matches. For the CDR3, the DNA is TGTGCCATTAGCGGGCCCAGCACAGATACGCAGTATTTT. This translates into CAISGPSTDTQYF.

This clone was seen more than once but under ten times. The gene calls are TRBV7-8 and TRBJ1-2, with TRBD1 matching over 7 bases. CDR1 and CDR2 (germline): SGHVS, FQNEAQ. This CDR3 spans 16 amino acids. The junction had 13 bases not matched to a gene; V was cut back by 1 base and J by 8 bases. CDR3 nucleotides: TGTGCCAGCAGCTTAGAGGGTACAGGGGCACTTGGGGGCTACACCTTC. Translated: CASSLEGTGALGGYTF.

V is TRBV5-4 and J is TRBJ2-5; 11 nucleotides align to TRBD2. Germline V gene lookup returns CDR1 SGHNT and CDR2 YYREEE (reference sequence). This CDR3 is 15 amino acids long. V trimming: 2 bases; J trimming: 5 bases; junction bases outside the gene matches: 5. CDR3 region: CASSFPSGGKETQYF. For the CDR3, the DNA is TGTGCCAGCAGCTTTCCTAGCGGGGGGAAGGAGACCCAGTACTTC.

The chain uses TRBV19 and TRBJ2-7; 8 bases agree with TRBD2. With V trimmed by 4 bases and J by 4 bases, 18 bases remained unmatched. The CDR3 runs 18 residues. Germline V CDR1 and CDR2: LNHDA, SQIVND (reference sequence). Here the CDR3 reads CASSRDPRTAGGRYEQYF. The CDR3 DNA follows: TGTGCCAGTAGTAGGGACCCGCGGACGGCGGGAGGCCGATACGAGCAGTACTTC.

The chain uses TRBV5-4 and TRBJ2-2; the match to TRBD2 covers 7 bases. CDR1 and CDR2 from the germline V gene are SGHNT and YYREEE (reference sequence). The CDR3 has 15 amino acids. With V trimmed by 4 bases and J by 5 bases, 8 bases remained unmatched. CDR3 region: CASSPASGSTGELFF. The CDR3 nucleotides are TGTGCCAGCAGCCCAGCTAGCGGAAGTACCGGGGAGCTGTTTTTT.

The chain links TRBV4-2 to TRBJ1-4; D may be TRBD1 (5 bases). Looked up from germline, CDR1 is LGHNA and CDR2 is YNFKEQ. The ends were cut back, 0 bases at V and 8 bases at J, with 19 bases in the middle. The CDR3 extends over 17 amino acids. CDR3 sequence (DNA): TGTGCCAGCAGCCAAGAATCGGGGGTCGGGGGAAGGGAAAAACTGTTTTTT. The encoded protein is CASSQESGVGGREKLFF.

The V call is TRBV11-1, the J call TRBJ1-6; D gene unclear. Between the trimmed V and J ends, which lost 3 bases and 3 bases, there was a span of 12 bases. The CDR3 totals 16 residues. Germline V gene data show CDR1 as SGHAT and CDR2 as FQDESV (reference sequence). The CDR3 reads CASSFDGRNYNSPLHF. The CDR3 DNA reads TGTGCCAGCAGCTTTGATGGCAGGAACTATAATTCACCCCTCCACTTT.

This clone appeared a single time. An end of the junction does not agree with germline; a read error may underlie this. V is TRBV7-9 and J is TRBJ1-2, with 11 bases fitting TRBD1. Germline V CDR1 and CDR2: SEHNR, FQNEAQ (reference sequence). CDR3 length: 17 residues. CDR3 sequence: CSSSLWEDRGRGYGYTF. For the CDR3, the DNA is TGTTCCAGCAGCCTCTGGGAGGACAGGGGGCGCGGATATGGCTACACCTTC.

V gene TRBV5-3 combines with J gene TRBJ2-1, with TRBD2 matching over 10 bases. TRBV5-3 is placed among ORFs of uncertain function. J lost 11 bases, V lost 7 bases, and 3 bases had no gene match. The CDR3 contains 11 residues. CDR3 sequence (DNA): TGTGCCAGAGGACTAGCGGAAAAGCAGTTCTTC. Translation: CARGLAEKQFF.

V and J are TRBV6-5 and TRBJ2-3; 7 nucleotides line up with TRBD2. The V gene end was trimmed by 3 bases and the J gene end by 3 bases; junction bases not matched to a gene: 6. Germline assignment: CDR1 MNHEY and CDR2 SVGAGI. The CDR3 is 15 residues long. Here the CDR3 DNA reads TGTGCCAGCAGTTATGGGGGAGGGCCAACAGATACGCAGTATTTT. Protein product: CASSYGGGPTDTQYF.

The rearrangement links TRBV6-5 to TRBJ1-2; TRBD1 matches 8 bases. J gave up 2 bases and V 0 bases, and 2 bases lay outside the gene matches. The germline gives CDR1 MNHEY, CDR2 SVGAGI. The CDR3 is 15 residues long. The DNA for the CDR3 is TGTGCCAGCAGTTACTCCAGGGGGCTGAACTATGGCTACACCTTC. Residues: CASSYSRGLNYGYTF.

The rearrangement links TRBV7-3 to TRBJ1-2, with D perhaps matching TRBD1 (6 bases). Germline CDR1 reads SGHTA; CDR2 reads FQGTGA. Between the trimmed V and J ends, which lost 3 bases and 2 bases, there was a span of 22 bases. The CDR3 runs 18 residues. The CDR3 spells CASSLSGGEYRANYGYTF. The CDR3 region has the DNA TGTGCCAGCAGCTTGTCGGGGGGGGAATACAGGGCCAACTATGGCTACACCTTC.

V and J are TRBV11-2 and TRBJ1-2; D is ambiguous. Germline V lookup: CDR1 SGHAT, CDR2 FQNNGV. The CDR3 covers 13 residues. V lost 1 base and J lost 8, with 11 bases in between. The CDR3 here is CASSLGAGGGYTF. The DNA of the CDR3 is TGTGCCAGCAGCTTAGGGGCCGGAGGAGGCTACACCTTC.

The chain combines TRBV5-4 with TRBJ2-3; a weak D match, TRBD2 (6 bases). The CDR3 loop spans 16 amino acids. Trimming pared 4 bases from V and 2 bases from J, leaving 17 bases between. CDR1 and CDR2 from the germline V gene are SGHNT and YYREEE (reference sequence). CDR3 bases: TGTGCCAGCAGCCCTCTGGCGGGGCCTTTCACAGATACGCAGTATTTT. Protein product: CASSPLAGPFTDTQYF.

This chain uses TRBV6-5 with TRBJ1-5, with D possibly being TRBD1 (5 bases). V lost 2 bases and J lost 9, with 14 bases in between. Germline values: CDR1 MNHEY, CDR2 SVGAGI. CDR3 size: 14 residues. The CDR3 DNA sequence: TGTGCCAGCAGTTACAACCAGGGTGCGGTGCCCCAGCATTTT. Its translation is CASSYNQGAVPQHF.

This clone was counted between two and nine times. V usage is TRBV19 and J usage is TRBJ1-4; D remains ambiguous. Germline V CDR1 and CDR2: LNHDA, SQIVND (reference sequence). V lost 1 base and J 8 bases, leaving 11 bases between the germline ends. The CDR3 covers 14 residues. The CDR3, as DNA: TGTGCCAGTAGTATAGTTCCGTCGGAGGAAAAACTGTTTTTT. Translating it yields CASSIVPSEEKLFF.

The chain employs TRBV10-3 and TRBJ2-7; the D gene is possibly TRBD2 (6 bases). This CDR3 has 14 residues. CDR1 and CDR2 (germline): ENHRY, SYGVKD. The CDR3 region has the DNA TGTGCTACCAAGGCCAGCGGGCCCTCCTACGAGCAGTACTTC. This codes for CATKASGPSYEQYF.

The genes are TRBV15 and TRBJ2-2, with 7 bases that match TRBD1. V shed 2 bases, J shed 0 bases, and the junction held 0 bases outside the gene matches. Germline lookup yields CDR1 LNHNV and CDR2 YYDKDF (reference sequence). The CDR3 sequence is 15 residues long. The CDR3 nucleotides read TGTGCCACCAGCAGACAGGGGGCGAACACCGGGGAGCTGTTTTTT. Its translation is CATSRQGANTGELFF.